The clone carrying this TCR beta chain has a count of ten or more. The data stem from a study of blood T cells in healthy people across ages. Study in general: There was about one barcoded beta molecule captured by template switching per two T cells.

At least 5.5 micrograms of total RNA were extracted per sample. The CDR3 has 15 amino acids. V lost 1 base, J lost 4 bases, and 13 bases lay in between. CDR1 is MDHEN, CDR2 SYDVKM, per germline. Using a J-beta primer mix together with a sample-barcoded 5' primer, a second PCR was run for roughly 7 to 11 cycles. TCRdb reprocessed the 5' RACE reads via MiXCR and lists one record per CDR3 protein. This table holds about 1 million distinct CDR3 sequences, less than 50% found once. Sample: blood. The receptor's source is a woman in her sixties in good health. V and J are TRBV28 and TRBJ1-2; TRBD1 is a possible D gene (5 bases). As DNA, the CDR3 is TGTGCCAGCAGTTTATTCCAGGGCAGGTTCTATGGCTACACCTTC. This sequence encodes CASSLFQGRFYGYTF.